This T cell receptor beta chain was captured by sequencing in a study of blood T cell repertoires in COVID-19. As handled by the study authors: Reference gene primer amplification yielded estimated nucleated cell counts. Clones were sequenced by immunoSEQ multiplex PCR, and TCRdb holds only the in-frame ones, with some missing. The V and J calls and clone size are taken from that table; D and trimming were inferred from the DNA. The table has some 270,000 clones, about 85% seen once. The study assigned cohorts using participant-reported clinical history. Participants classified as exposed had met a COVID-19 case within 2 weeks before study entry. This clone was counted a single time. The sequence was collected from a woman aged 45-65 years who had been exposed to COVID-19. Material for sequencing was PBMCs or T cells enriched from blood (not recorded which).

CDR3 DNA sequence: TGTGCCAGCAGCTCTGGCAACGGGTCCTACGAGCAGTACTTC. This gives the protein CASSSGNGSYEQYF. This chain uses TRBV7-9 with TRBJ2-7; no clear D gene. Germline lookup yields CDR1 SEHNR and CDR2 FQNEAQ (reference sequence). V lost 4 bases and J lost 1, with 11 bases in between. CDR3 size: 14 residues.